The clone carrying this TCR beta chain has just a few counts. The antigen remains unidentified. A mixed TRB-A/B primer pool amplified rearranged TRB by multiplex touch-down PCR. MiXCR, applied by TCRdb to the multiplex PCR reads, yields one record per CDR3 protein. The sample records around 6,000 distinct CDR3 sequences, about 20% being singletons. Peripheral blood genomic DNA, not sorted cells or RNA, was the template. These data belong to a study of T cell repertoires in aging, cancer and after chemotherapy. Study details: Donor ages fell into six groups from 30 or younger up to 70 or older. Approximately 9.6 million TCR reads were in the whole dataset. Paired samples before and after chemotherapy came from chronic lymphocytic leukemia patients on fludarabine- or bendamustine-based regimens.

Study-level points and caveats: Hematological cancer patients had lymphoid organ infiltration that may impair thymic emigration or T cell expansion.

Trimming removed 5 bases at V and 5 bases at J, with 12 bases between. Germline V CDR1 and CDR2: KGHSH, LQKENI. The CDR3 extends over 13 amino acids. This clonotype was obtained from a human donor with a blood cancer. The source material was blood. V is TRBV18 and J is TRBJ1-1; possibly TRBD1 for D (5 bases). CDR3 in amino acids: CASSVREGTEAFF. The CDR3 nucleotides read TGTGCCAGCTCAGTCAGGGAAGGAACTGAAGCTTTCTTT.